The clone carrying this T cell receptor beta chain was recorded once. Repertoires were generated with immunoSEQ multiplex PCR, while TCRdb's copy carries only in-frame clones and drops some. The table has about 41,000 clones, around 88% seen once; the top ten hold about 43%. Trimming removed 6 bases from V and 0 bases from J, with 12 bases in between. Germline CDR1 is LNHDA and CDR2 is SQIVND (reference sequence). This CDR3 region has 15 residues. This specimen comes from a study of blood T cell repertoires in COVID-19. This chain joins TRBV19 and TRBJ1-5, with D possibly being TRBD1 (6 bases). The sequenced sample was peripheral blood. The TCR was taken from a woman over 75 with active or convalescent COVID-19. The CDR3 DNA reads TGTGCCAGTAGCCGAGACAGGATTAGCAATCAGCCCCAGCATTTT. Translating gives CASSRDRISNQPQHF.